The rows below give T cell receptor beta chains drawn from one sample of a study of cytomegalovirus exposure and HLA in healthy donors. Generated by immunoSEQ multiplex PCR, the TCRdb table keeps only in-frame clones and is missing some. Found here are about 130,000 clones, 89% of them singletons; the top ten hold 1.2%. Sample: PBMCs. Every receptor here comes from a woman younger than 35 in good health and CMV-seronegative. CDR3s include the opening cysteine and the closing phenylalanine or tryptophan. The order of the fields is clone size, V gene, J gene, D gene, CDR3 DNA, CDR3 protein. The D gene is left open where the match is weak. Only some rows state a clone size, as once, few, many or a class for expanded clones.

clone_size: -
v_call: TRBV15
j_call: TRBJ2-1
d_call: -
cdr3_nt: TGTGCCACCAGCCGACAGGCCAGCTCCTACAATGAGCAGTTCTTC
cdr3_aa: CATSRQASSYNEQFF

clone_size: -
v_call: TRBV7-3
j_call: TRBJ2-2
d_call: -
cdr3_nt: TGTGCCAGCAAGCCCGGCGGAGGAACCGGGGAGCTGTTTTTT
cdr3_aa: CASKPGGGTGELFF

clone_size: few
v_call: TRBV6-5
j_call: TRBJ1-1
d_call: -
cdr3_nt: TGTGCCAGCAGTTACTCTTTTGTGGTGAGTGGCACTGAAGCTTTCTTT
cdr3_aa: CASSYSFVVSGTEAFF

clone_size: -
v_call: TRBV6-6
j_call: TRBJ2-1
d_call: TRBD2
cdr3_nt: TGTGCCAGCAGTGACGGGACTAGCTTTTACAATGAGCAGTTCTTC
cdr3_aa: CASSDGTSFYNEQFF

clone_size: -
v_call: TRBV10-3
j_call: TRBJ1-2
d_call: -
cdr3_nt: TGTGCCATCAGTGAGTCTGGGAGGAACTATGGCTACACCTTC
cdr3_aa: CAISESGRNYGYTF

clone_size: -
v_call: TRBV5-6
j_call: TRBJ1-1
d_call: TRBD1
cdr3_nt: TGTGCCAGCAGAATAATTCGAGGACAGGGGATGATCACTGAAGCTTTCTTT
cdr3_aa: CASRIIRGQGMITEAFF

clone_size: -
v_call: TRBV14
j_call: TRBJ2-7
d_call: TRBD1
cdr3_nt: TGTGCCAGCAGCCAATACATCGGCAGGGGGCGACGGGAGCAGTACTTC
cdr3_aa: CASSQYIGRGRREQYF

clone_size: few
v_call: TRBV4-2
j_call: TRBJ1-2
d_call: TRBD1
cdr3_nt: TGTGCCAGCAGCACGGACCGGGACAGGGGTGATGGCTACACCTTC
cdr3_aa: CASSTDRDRGDGYTF

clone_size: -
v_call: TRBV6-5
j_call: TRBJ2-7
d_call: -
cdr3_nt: TGTGCCAGCAGTTACTCGGCCAGGGGCTACGAGCAGTACTTC
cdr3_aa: CASSYSARGYEQYF

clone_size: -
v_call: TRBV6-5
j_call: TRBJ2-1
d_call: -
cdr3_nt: TGTGCCAGCAGCTCCGGGACTGAACCCAATGAGCAGTTCTTC
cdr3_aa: CASSSGTEPNEQFF

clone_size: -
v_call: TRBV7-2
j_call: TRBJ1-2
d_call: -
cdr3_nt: TGTGCCAGCAGCCCAAGCGCCCGCCTGAGGGGCTACACCTTC
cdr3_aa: CASSPSARLRGYTF

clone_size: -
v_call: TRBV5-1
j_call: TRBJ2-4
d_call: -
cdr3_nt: TGCGCCAGCAGCTATCCAGGGGAAAACATTCAGTACTTC
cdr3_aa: CASSYPGENIQYF

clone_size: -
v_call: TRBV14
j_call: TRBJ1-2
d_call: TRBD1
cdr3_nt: TGTGCCAACAGCCCGGGACAGGACCTCTATGGCTACACCTTC
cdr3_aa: CANSPGQDLYGYTF

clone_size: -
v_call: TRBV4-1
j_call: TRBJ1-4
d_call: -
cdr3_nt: TGCGCCAGCAGCCAAGAGATCGCCACAGGGTTAATAGAACGACTGTTTTTT
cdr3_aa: CASSQEIATGLIERLFF

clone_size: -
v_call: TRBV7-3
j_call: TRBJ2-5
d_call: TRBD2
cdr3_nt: TGTGCCAGCAGCTTGTTTAGCGGGGGGGCGCAAGAGACCCAGTACTTC
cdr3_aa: CASSLFSGGAQETQYF

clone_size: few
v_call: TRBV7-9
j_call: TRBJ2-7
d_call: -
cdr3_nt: TGTGCCAGCAGCGGACCGGGAACTTACGAGCAGTACTTC
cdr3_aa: CASSGPGTYEQYF

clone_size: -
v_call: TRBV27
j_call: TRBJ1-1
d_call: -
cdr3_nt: TGTGCCAGCAGTTTATCTAACAGACGGGGGAGGGTGGTCACTGAAGCTTTCTTT
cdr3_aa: CASSLSNRRGRVVTEAFF

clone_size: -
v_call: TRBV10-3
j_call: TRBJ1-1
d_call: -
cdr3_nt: TGTGCCATCAGTGAGTCGGTGAGGGTCACTGAAGCTTTCTTT
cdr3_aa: CAISESVRVTEAFF

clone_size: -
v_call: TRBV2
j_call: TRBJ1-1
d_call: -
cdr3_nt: TGTGCCAGCAACTATGAGGCTGAAGCTTTCTTT
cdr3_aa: CASNYEAEAFF

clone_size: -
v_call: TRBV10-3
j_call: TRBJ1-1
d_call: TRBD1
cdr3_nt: TGTGCCATCAAACAGGGGACTTCGAACACTGAAGCTTTCTTT
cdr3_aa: CAIKQGTSNTEAFF

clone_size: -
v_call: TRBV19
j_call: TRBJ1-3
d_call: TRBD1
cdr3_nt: TGTGCCAGTCGACAGGGATTCTCTGGAAACACCATATATTTT
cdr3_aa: CASRQGFSGNTIYF

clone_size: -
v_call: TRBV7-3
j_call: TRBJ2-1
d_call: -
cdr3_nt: TGTGCCAGCAGCCTCAGGCCGAGCTCCTACAATGAGCAGTTCTTC
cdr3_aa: CASSLRPSSYNEQFF

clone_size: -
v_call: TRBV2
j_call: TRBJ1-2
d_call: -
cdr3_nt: TGTGCCAGTACCGAAGCAATGGACAGCCCCGATAACTATGGCTACACCTTC
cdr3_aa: CASTEAMDSPDNYGYTF

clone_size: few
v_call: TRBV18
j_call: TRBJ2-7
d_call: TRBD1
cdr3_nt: TGTGCCAGCTCACTCAGGGACAGGGCCTACGAGCAGTACTTC
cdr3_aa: CASSLRDRAYEQYF

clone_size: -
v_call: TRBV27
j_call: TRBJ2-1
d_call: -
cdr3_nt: TGTGCCAGCAGCACACAAACTAGTAACAATGAGCAGTTCTTC
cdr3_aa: CASSTQTSNNEQFF

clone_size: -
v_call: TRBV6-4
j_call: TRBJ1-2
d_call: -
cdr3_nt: TGTGCCAGCAGGACAGGAAACTATGGCTACACCTTC
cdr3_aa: CASRTGNYGYTF

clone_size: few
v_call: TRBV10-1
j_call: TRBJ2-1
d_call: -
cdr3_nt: TGCGCCAGCAGCCCGGGACTGACGGTGGATGAGCAGTTCTTC
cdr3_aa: CASSPGLTVDEQFF

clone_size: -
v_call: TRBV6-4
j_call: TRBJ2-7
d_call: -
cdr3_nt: TGTGCCAGCAGTGATTGGAGTCTCGAGCGGGAGTACTTC
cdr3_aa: CASSDWSLEREYF

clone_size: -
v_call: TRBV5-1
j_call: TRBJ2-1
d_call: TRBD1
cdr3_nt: TGCGCCAGCAGCCTTGACAGGGCGAATGAGCAGTTCTTC
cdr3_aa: CASSLDRANEQFF

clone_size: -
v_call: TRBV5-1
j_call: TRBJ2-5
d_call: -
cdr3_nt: TGCGCCAGCAGCTTAAGACAGGCTCTAAGGCAAGAGACCCAGTACTTC
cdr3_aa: CASSLRQALRQETQYF

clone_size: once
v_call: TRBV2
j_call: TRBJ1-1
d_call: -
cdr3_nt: TGTGCCACGAAAGAGGACACCATGAACACTGAAGCTTTCTTT
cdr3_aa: CATKEDTMNTEAFF

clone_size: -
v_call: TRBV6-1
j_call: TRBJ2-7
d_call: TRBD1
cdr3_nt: TGTGCCGGCAGGACAGGGCTAGGGCAGTACTTC
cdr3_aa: CAGRTGLGQYF

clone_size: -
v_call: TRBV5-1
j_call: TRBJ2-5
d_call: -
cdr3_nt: TGCGCCAGCAGCTGGGGGGGCGGGGGCGGACGGCAAGAGACCCAGTACTTC
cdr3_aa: CASSWGGGGGRQETQYF

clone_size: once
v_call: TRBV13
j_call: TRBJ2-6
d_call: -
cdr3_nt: TGTGCCAGCAGCTTAGGCGGGGGAAGCTCTGGGGCCAACGTCCTGACTTTC
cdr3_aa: CASSLGGGSSGANVLTF

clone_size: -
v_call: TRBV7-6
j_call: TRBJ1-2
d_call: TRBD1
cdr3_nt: TGTGCCAGCAGCTTAGGCTTGACAGGGGAGGGTGGCTACACCTTC
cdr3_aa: CASSLGLTGEGGYTF

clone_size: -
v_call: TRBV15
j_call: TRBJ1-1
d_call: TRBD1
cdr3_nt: TGTGCCACCAGCACCGGACAGGGATACACTGAAGCTTTCTTT
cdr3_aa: CATSTGQGYTEAFF